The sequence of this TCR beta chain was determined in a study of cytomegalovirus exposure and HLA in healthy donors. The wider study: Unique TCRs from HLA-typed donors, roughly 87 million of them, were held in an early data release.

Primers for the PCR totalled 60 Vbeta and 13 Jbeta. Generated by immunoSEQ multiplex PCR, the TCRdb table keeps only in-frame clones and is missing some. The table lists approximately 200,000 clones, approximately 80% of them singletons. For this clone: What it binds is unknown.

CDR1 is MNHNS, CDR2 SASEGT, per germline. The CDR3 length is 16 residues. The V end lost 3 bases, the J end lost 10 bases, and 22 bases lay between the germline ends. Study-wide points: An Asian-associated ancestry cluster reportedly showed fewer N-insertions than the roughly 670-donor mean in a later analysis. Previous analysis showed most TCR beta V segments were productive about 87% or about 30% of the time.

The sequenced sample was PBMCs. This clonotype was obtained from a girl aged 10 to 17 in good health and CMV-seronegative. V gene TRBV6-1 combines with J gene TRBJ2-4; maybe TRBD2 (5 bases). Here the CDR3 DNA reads TGTGCCAGCAGTGATCGTATGAGACTAAGGGCCCCTATTCAGTACTTC. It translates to CASSDRMRLRAPIQYF.